The 21 T cell receptor beta chains in this list originate from one sample, sequenced in a study of PD-L1 blockade in urothelial cancer (dated by TCRdb to 2016 to 2017). Library preparation used the immunoSEQ multiplex PCR assay. Entries here come from immuneACCESS through TCRdb and include only in-frame sequences with V and J called. Some clones fail to appear in such tables; in the studies checked, an unresolved V gene covers under half of the shortfall, and the cause of the remainder is unknown. The sample has 55,000 or so clones on record, over 75% of them singletons. Roughly 5% of the sample is taken by the ten largest. The sequencing here drew on PBMCs, taken around atezolizumab (anti-PD-L1) treatment. Receptor source: a man aged 35 to 55 with urothelial cancer.

This chain uses TRBV27 with TRBJ2-6; TRBD1 agrees at 8 bases. Germline CDR1 and CDR2: MNHEY and SMNVEV (reference sequence). The trim removed 6 bases at V and 4 bases at J, leaving 11 bases unmatched. The CDR3 runs 17 residues. CDR3 residues: CASRAPTGVEGANVLTF. CDR3 coding DNA: TGTGCCAGCAGGGCCCCGACAGGGGTTGAGGGGGCCAACGTCCTGACTTTC.

This clone was observed a few times. The chain has TRBV4-2 and TRBJ2-5; D is possibly TRBD2 (6 bases). The V gene lost 8 bases and the J gene lost 3 bases, with 19 bases spanning the gap. The CDR3 extends over 15 amino acids. Germline CDR1 reads LGHNA; CDR2 reads YNFKEQ. CDR3 protein: CASRTTVQREETQYF. The CDR3, as DNA: TGTGCCAGCCGGACAACGGTTCAGCGGGAAGAGACCCAGTACTTC.

This clone was detected once. The V gene is TRBV5-1, the J gene TRBJ2-7, with D perhaps TRBD2 (6 bases). The germline V and J ends were trimmed by 3 bases and 3 bases, with 13 bases remaining between them. Germline lookup yields CDR1 SGHRS and CDR2 YFSETQ. CDR3 size: 14 residues. CDR3 region: CASSSSSGDYEQYF. DNA for the CDR3: TGCGCCAGCAGCTCGAGTAGCGGAGACTACGAGCAGTACTTC.

V and J are TRBV27 and TRBJ2-5; tentatively, D is TRBD2 (5 bases). The germline V and J ends were trimmed by 5 bases and 7 bases, with 20 bases remaining between them. In germline, CDR1 is MNHEY, CDR2 SMNVEV (reference sequence). The CDR3 loop spans 15 amino acids. CDR3 nucleotide sequence: TGTGCCAGCAGTAGTTGGGATGAGTTGGGGAGGACCCAGTACTTC. This encodes CASSSWDELGRTQYF.

This chain connects TRBV27 to TRBJ2-7; 8 bases agree with TRBD2. CDR1 and CDR2 from the germline V gene are MNHEY and SMNVEV (reference sequence). The V segment lost 8 bases and the J segment 0 bases; nucleotides outside the gene matches: 15. The CDR3 consists of 17 residues. This CDR3 is CASSPSGRPLSSYEQYF. The CDR3 region has the DNA TGTGCCAGCTCCCCCAGCGGGAGACCCCTAAGCTCCTACGAGCAGTACTTC.

The CDR3 reads CSVKPGQGAETQYF. The CDR3 region has the DNA TGCAGCGTTAAACCGGGACAGGGAGCAGAGACCCAGTACTTC. The chain carries TRBV29-1 and TRBJ2-5; 9 positions agree with TRBD1. The V segment lost 5 bases and the J segment 4 bases; nucleotides outside the gene matches: 8. There are 14 residues in the CDR3. In germline, CDR1 is SQVTM, CDR2 ANQGSEA.

The genes are TRBV9 and TRBJ2-1; 11 nucleotides align to TRBD2. V shed 3 bases, J shed 4 bases, and the junction held 9 bases outside the gene matches. The CDR3 is made up of 17 amino acids. Germline CDR1 SGDLS, CDR2 YYNGEE. CDR3 in DNA: TGTGCCAGCAGCGAGGAGGGGACTAGCGGAATATACAATGAGCAGTTCTTC. It yields the protein CASSEEGTSGIYNEQFF.

The rearrangement joins TRBV7-2 to TRBJ2-2; the D is unclear. CDR3 length: 15 amino acids. From germline, CDR1 is SGHTA and CDR2 FQGNSA. The V end was cut by 1 base, the J end by 5 bases, with 11 bases between. The CDR3 nucleotides are TGTGCCAGCAGCTTAGTTAGTGGGCTTACCGGGGAGCTGTTTTTT. This sequence encodes CASSLVSGLTGELFF.

This sequence joins TRBV30 and TRBJ2-7; D gene ambiguous. This CDR3 is 12 amino acids long. CDR1 and CDR2 from the germline V gene are GTSNPN and SVGIG (reference sequence). V was trimmed by 5 bases and J by 4 bases, leaving 12 bases between them. The CDR3 coding sequence is TGTGCCTGGGGCCGACCGGGTTACGAGCAGTACTTC. Translation gives CAWGRPGYEQYF.

The V call is TRBV19, the J call TRBJ1-4, with D maybe TRBD1 (6 bases). The germline V and J ends were trimmed by 4 bases and 12 bases, with 18 bases remaining between them. The CDR3 is made up of 14 amino acids. Per the germline V gene, CDR1 is LNHDA and CDR2 is SQIVND (reference sequence). CDR3: CASSTQGSHGELFF. Written as DNA, the CDR3 is TGTGCCAGTAGTACACAGGGCTCCCATGGGGAACTGTTTTTT.

This chain connects TRBV7-9 to TRBJ2-7, with 8 bases matching TRBD2. Germline assignment: CDR1 SEHNR and CDR2 FQNEAQ (reference sequence). The CDR3 is made up of 14 amino acids. Trimming cost V 5 bases and J 0 bases; bases outside gene matches: 3. The CDR3 DNA follows: TGTGCCAGCAGCCTTAGCGGGATCTCCTACGAGCAGTACTTC. It translates to CASSLSGISYEQYF.

The gene calls are TRBV5-6 and TRBJ2-3; 8 bases line up with TRBD2. The CDR3 length is 14 residues. J lost 3 bases, V lost 6 bases, and 6 bases had no gene match. The germline V gene has CDR1 SGHDT and CDR2 YYEEEE. CDR3 nucleotides: TGTGCCAGCAACCTGTTAGCGGGAACAGATACGCAGTATTTT. It translates to CASNLLAGTDTQYF.

The chain employs TRBV27 and TRBJ1-1; D perhaps matches TRBD1 (6 bases). The V end was cut by 5 bases, the J end by 3 bases, with 19 bases between. CDR1 and CDR2 (germline): MNHEY, SMNVEV (reference sequence). The length of the CDR3 is 16 residues. Here the CDR3 reads CASSHKGWDTDTEAFF. CDR3 DNA sequence: TGTGCCAGCAGTCATAAGGGGTGGGACACCGACACTGAAGCTTTCTTT.

The V gene is TRBV6-6, the J gene TRBJ2-7; the match to TRBD2 covers 8 bases. Trimming took 0 bases from V and 2 from J; bases not matched to a gene: 3. The CDR3 extends over 15 amino acids. In germline, CDR1 is MNHNY, CDR2 SVGAGI (reference sequence). The DNA of the CDR3 is TGTGCCAGCAGTTACTCGGCGGGGGGCACCTACGAGCAGTACTTC. Protein sequence: CASSYSAGGTYEQYF.

V usage is TRBV15 and J usage is TRBJ1-4; maybe TRBD1 (6 bases). Trimming pared 0 bases from V and 8 bases from J, leaving 10 bases between. The CDR3 runs 14 residues. CDR1 is LNHNV and CDR2 is YYDKDF in the germline V gene (reference sequence). The CDR3 DNA reads as TGTGCCACCAGCAGAGATCGGACAGCCGAAAAACTGTTTTTT. Residues: CATSRDRTAEKLFF.

This clone has just a few counts. The chain joins TRBV5-5 to TRBJ2-5; 11 bases map to TRBD2. The CDR3 consists of 13 residues. V gave up 5 bases and J gave up 3 bases; unmatched junction bases: 0. In germline, CDR1 is SGHKS, CDR2 YYEKEE (reference sequence). The CDR3 nucleotides are TGTGCCAGCAGACTAGCGGGGGAAGAGACCCAGTACTTC. Protein: CASRLAGEETQYF.

The rearrangement links TRBV5-1 to TRBJ2-7; 7 bases map to TRBD2. Germline values: CDR1 SGHRS, CDR2 YFSETQ. Trimming cost V 5 bases and J 2 bases; bases outside gene matches: 7. The CDR3 loop spans 14 amino acids. CDR3 bases: TGCGCCAGCAGTTTCCTAGCGGAGACCTACGAGCAGTACTTC. Translated: CASSFLAETYEQYF.

The chain couples TRBV28 to TRBJ1-1; no clear D. The CDR3 is 14 residues long. V dropped 5 bases and J dropped 0 bases, with 10 bases sitting between them. The germline V gene encodes CDR1 MDHEN and CDR2 SYDVKM. CDR3 nucleotides: TGTGCCAGCAGTCGGACGGGGATGAACACTGAAGCTTTCTTT. This sequence encodes CASSRTGMNTEAFF. The full variable domain, rest sourced from reference TRBV28 and TRBJ1-1, is DVKVTQSSRYLVKRTGEKVFLECVQDMDHENMFWYRQDPGLGLRLIYFSYDVKMKEKGDIPEGYSVSREKKERFSLILESASTNQTSMYLCASSRTGMNTEAFFGQGTRLTVV.

The chain is built from TRBV7-3 and TRBJ2-2; TRBD2 aligns across 9 bases. Losses at the gene ends were 5 bases for V and 0 bases for J; bases not matched to a gene: 4. CDR1 is SGHTA and CDR2 is FQGTGA in the germline V gene. The CDR3 is made up of 16 amino acids. The CDR3 DNA is TGTGCCAGCAGCAAGACTAGCGGTGCGAACACCGGGGAGCTGTTTTTT. Translated: CASSKTSGANTGELFF.

This clone occurred a few times. The chain joins TRBV27 to TRBJ1-4; 7 nucleotides align to TRBD1. CDR1 is MNHEY and CDR2 is SMNVEV in the germline V gene (reference sequence). The CDR3 runs 15 residues. V lost 2 bases, J lost 3 bases, and 3 bases stayed unmatched. The CDR3 loop reads CASSLTGAPNEKLFF. For the CDR3, the DNA is TGTGCCAGCAGTTTAACAGGGGCCCCTAATGAAAAACTGTTTTTT.

The rearrangement links TRBV29-1 to TRBJ2-3, with 8 bases that match TRBD2. With V trimmed by 3 bases and J by 2 bases, 13 bases remained unmatched. The CDR3 runs to 17 residues. CDR1 SQVTM and CDR2 ANQGSEA come from the germline V gene. The CDR3 sequence: CSVDGSGSPRHTDTQYF. The CDR3 DNA is TGCAGCGTTGACGGGAGCGGGAGCCCTCGACACACAGATACGCAGTATTTT.